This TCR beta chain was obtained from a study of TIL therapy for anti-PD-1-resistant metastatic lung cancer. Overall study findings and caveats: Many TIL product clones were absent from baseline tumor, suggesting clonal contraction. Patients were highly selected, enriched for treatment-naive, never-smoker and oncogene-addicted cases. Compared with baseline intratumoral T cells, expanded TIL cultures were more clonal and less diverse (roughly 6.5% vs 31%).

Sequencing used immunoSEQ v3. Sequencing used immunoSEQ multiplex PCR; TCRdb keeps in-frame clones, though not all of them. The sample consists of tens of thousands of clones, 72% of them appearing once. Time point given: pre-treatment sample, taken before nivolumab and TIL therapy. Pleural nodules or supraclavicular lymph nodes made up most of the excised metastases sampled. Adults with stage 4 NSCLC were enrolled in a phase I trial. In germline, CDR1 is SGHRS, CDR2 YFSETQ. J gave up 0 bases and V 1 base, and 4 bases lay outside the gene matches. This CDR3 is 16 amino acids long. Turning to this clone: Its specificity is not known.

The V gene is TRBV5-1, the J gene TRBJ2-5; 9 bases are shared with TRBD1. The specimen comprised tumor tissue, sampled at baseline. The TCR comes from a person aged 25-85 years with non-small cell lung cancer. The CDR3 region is CASSLWGQGNQETQYF. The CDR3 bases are TGCGCCAGCAGCTTGTGGGGACAGGGAAACCAAGAGACCCAGTACTTC. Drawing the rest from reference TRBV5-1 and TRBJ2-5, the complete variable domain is KAGVTQTPRYLIKTRGQQVTLSCSPISGHRSVSWYQQTPGQGLQFLFEYFSETQRNKGNFPGRFSGRQFSNSRSEMNVSTLELGDSALYLCASSLWGQGNQETQYFGPGTRLLVL.